This T cell receptor beta chain was captured in a study of blood T cells in healthy people across ages. Broader study findings: Age showed a roughly linear inverse relationship with TCR beta diversity per million T cells.

The use of a sample-barcoded 5' primer and a J-beta primer mix characterized a second PCR of roughly 6 to 11 cycles. At least 2.5 million CDR3-containing paired-end reads were obtained per sample. MiXCR, applied by TCRdb to the 5' RACE reads, yields one record per CDR3 protein. The table records around 710,000 distinct CDR3 sequences, about 42% of them present only once. The germline CDR1 and CDR2 sequences are LGHNA and YNFKEQ. V gave up 4 bases and J gave up 6 bases; unmatched junction bases: 11. CDR3 length: 16 residues. Peripheral blood was drawn, approximately 10 milliliters per donor. This clonotype appeared many times. Its antigen remains unknown.

Sequenced sample: blood. The rearrangement joins TRBV4-2 to TRBJ2-1, with 8 bases identical to TRBD2. This receptor was obtained from a woman aged 60-75 years in good health. The CDR3 DNA reads as TGTGCCAGCAGCCTATTTAGCGGGACCTCCGGCAATGAGCAGTTCTTC. It codes for CASSLFSGTSGNEQFF.